This TCR beta chain is drawn from a study of T-cell reconstitution after alpha-beta-depleted transplantation in children. Unique molecular identifiers were incorporated into the prepared TCRbeta library. TCRdb called the PCR reads again in MiXCR, with one record for every CDR3 protein. Here the sample spans 73,000 or so distinct CDR3 sequences, around 4.7% being singletons. This clonotype was counted at least ten times. Its antigen is unidentified. Study-wide findings and caveats: Day-60 TCRbeta diversity that was high in some patients was derived from surviving recipient T cells and thymic progenitors. Most T-cell counts and diversity one year after the transplant came from T cells that were newly produced. Several hundred expanded graft clones reportedly were the source of alpha-beta T cells about two months after transplant.

Germline V gene sequence: CDR1 LGHNA, CDR2 YSLEER. Between the trimmed V and J ends, which lost 1 base and 5 bases, there was a span of 14 bases. The CDR3 totals 15 residues. The clonotype was recovered from a boy younger than two who had a stem cell transplant for acute myeloid leukemia, so the T cells may come from the graft donor. This material consisted of PBMCs, mostly from graft donor cells, taken 180 days after TCRalphabeta/CD19-depleted stem cell transplant. V gene TRBV4-3 combines with J gene TRBJ2-5, with D possibly TRBD2 on 6 matching bases. The CDR3 spells CASSQALLAGETQYF. CDR3 DNA: TGCGCCAGCAGCCAAGCGCTACTAGCAGGCGAGACCCAGTACTTC.